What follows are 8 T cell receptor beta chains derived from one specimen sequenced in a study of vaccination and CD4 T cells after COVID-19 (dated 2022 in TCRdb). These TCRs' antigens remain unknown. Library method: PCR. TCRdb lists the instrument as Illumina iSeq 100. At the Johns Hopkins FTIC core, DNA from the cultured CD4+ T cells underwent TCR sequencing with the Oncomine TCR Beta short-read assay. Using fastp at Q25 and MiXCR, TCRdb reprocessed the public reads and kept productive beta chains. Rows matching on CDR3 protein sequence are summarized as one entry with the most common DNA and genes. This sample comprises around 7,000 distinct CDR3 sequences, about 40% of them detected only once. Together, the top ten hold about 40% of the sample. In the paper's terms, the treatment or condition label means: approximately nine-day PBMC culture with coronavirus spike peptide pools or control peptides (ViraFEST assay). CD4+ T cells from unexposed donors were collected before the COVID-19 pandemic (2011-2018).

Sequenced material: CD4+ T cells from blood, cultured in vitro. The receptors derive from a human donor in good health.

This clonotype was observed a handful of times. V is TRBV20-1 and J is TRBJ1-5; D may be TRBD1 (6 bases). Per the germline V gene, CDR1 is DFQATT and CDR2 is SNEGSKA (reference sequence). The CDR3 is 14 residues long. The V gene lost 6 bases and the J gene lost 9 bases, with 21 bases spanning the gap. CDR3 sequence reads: CSALLPGSRGPQHF. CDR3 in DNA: TGCAGTGCCCTATTACCGGGATCCAGGGGGCCCCAGCATTTT.

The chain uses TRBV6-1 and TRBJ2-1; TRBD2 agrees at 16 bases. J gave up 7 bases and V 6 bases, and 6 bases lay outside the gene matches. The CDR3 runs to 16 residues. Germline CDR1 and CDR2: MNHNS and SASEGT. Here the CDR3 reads CASRGTSGGGWNEQFF. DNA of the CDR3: TGTGCCAGCAGAGGGACTAGCGGGGGGGGTTGGAATGAGCAGTTCTTC.

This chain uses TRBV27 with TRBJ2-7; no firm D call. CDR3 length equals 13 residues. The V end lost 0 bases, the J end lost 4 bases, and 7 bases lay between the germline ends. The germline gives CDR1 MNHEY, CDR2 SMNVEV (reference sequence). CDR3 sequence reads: CASSLSSKYEQYF. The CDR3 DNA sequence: TGTGCCAGCAGTTTATCGAGCAAATACGAGCAGTACTTC.

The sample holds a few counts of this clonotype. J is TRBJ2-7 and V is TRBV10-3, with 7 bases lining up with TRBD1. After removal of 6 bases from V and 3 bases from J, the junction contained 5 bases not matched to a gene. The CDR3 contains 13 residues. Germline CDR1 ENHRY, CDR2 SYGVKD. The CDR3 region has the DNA TGTGCCATCAGGGACAGGCGGAACTACGAGCAGTACTTC. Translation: CAIRDRRNYEQYF.

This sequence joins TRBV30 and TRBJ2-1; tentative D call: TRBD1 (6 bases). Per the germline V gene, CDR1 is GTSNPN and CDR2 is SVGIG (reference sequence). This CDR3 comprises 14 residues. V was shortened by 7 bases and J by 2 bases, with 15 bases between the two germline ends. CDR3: CASTGTSTYNEQFF. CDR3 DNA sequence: TGTGCCTCGACCGGGACATCAACCTACAATGAGCAGTTCTTC. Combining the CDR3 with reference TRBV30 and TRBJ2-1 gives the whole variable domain SQTIHQWPATLVQPVGSPLSLECTVEGTSNPNLYWYRQAAGRGLQLLFYSVGIGQISSEVPQNLSASRPQDRQFILSSKKLLLSDSGFYLCASTGTSTYNEQFFGPGTRLTVL.

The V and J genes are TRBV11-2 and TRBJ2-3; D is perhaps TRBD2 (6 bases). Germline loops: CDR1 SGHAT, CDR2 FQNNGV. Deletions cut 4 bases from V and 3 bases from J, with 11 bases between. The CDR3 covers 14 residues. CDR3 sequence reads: CASSSSVLTDTQYF. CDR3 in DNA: TGTGCCAGCAGCTCTAGCGTACTTACAGATACGCAGTATTTT.

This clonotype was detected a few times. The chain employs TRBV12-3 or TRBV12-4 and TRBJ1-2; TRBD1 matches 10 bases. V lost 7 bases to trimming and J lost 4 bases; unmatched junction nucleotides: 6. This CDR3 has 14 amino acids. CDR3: CASNRDRGRYGYTF. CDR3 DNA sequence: TGTGCCAGCAACAGGGACAGGGGACGCTATGGCTACACCTTC.

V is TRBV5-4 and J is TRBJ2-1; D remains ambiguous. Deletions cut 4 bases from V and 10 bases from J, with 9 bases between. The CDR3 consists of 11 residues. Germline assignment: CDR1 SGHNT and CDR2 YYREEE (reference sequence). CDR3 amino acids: CASSSNEEQFF. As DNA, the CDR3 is TGTGCCAGCAGCAGTAATGAGGAGCAGTTCTTC.